These T cell receptor beta chains were read from a single sample in a study of blood T cell repertoires in COVID-19. This table comes from immunoSEQ multiplex PCR, and its TCRdb copy is limited to in-frame clones, with some not included. The table has 300,000 or so clones, 85% to 90% seen once; the top ten hold roughly 3.3%. The sequencing sample was made of peripheral blood. The receptors derive from a woman aged 35 to 49 with acute or convalescent COVID-19. The CDR3 runs from the conserved cysteine through the conserved F or W. D genes are given only for firm matches. Some rows mark clone size as missing; the rest say once, few, many or name a class of expanded clone.

-	-	TRBV7-2	TRBJ1-1	CASSLGPTGTEAFF	TGTGCCAGCAGCTTAGGACCTACGGGCACTGAAGCTTTCTTT
-	-	TRBV12-3/TRBV12-4	TRBJ1-5	CASSLAQRPQHF	TGTGCCAGCAGTTTAGCGCAGCGGCCCCAGCATTTT
-	TRBD1	TRBV19	TRBJ1-1	CASSTGYTGGTEAFF	TGTGCCAGTAGTACGGGTTACACAGGGGGCACTGAAGCTTTCTTT
-	-	TRBV5-8	TRBJ2-4	CASRTPFNIQYF	TGTGCCAGCAGAACTCCTTTTAACATTCAGTACTTC
-	TRBD1	TRBV11-2	TRBJ1-3	CASSRRDRASGNTIYF	TGTGCCAGCAGCCGCCGGGACAGGGCCTCTGGAAACACCATATATTTT
-	-	TRBV6-1	TRBJ2-1	CASSEAVGVSYNEQFF	TGTGCCAGCAGTGAAGCAGTAGGGGTATCCTACAATGAGCAGTTCTTC
-	-	TRBV4-1	TRBJ1-4	CASSQDRQTATATNEKLFF	TGCGCCAGCAGCCAAGATAGACAGACAGCCACCGCAACTAATGAAAAACTGTTTTTT
-	-	TRBV6-5	TRBJ1-2	CASSPMYRYYGYTF	TGTGCCAGCAGTCCCATGTACAGATACTATGGCTACACCTTC
-	-	TRBV30	TRBJ2-1	CAWSASVYNEQFF	TGTGCCTGGAGTGCGTCAGTCTACAATGAGCAGTTCTTC
-	-	TRBV5-4	TRBJ2-1	CASSLDPGRNEQFF	TGTGCCAGCAGCTTGGATCCAGGGCGGAATGAGCAGTTCTTC
-	-	TRBV2	TRBJ1-1	CASSVAGYQAFF	TGTGCCAGCAGTGTGGCGGGGTATCAAGCTTTCTTT
-	TRBD1	TRBV19	TRBJ1-4	CASRISRGKEKLFF	TGTGCCAGTCGGATTAGCAGGGGGAAGGAAAAACTGTTTTTT
-	-	TRBV21-1	TRBJ1-1	CASSNSRIGTEAFF	TGTGCCAGCAGTAACTCAAGAATCGGCACTGAAGCTTTCTTT
once	-	TRBV3-1/TRBV3-2	TRBJ1-2	CASSQVTGTNYGYTF	TGTGCCAGCAGCCAAGTTACGGGTACTAACTATGGCTACACCTTC
-	TRBD1	TRBV3-1/TRBV3-2	TRBJ1-1	CASSQRRTGEGTEAFF	TGTGCCAGCAGCCAACGACGGACAGGGGAAGGAACTGAAGCTTTCTTT
-	TRBD1	TRBV19	TRBJ1-1	CASSDRDREAFF	TGTGCCAGTAGTGACCGGGACAGGGAAGCTTTCTTT
-	-	TRBV21-1	TRBJ1-1	CASSRRTGGESTEAFF	TGTGCCAGCAGCAGACGGACAGGGGGCGAGAGCACTGAAGCTTTCTTT
-	-	TRBV5-6	TRBJ1-1	CASSLRSAEAFF	TGTGCCAGCAGCCTTCGTAGTGCTGAAGCTTTCTTT
-	TRBD2	TRBV2	TRBJ2-3	CASSESLAGRGTDTQYF	TGTGCCAGCAGTGAATCCCTAGCGGGGCGAGGAACAGATACGCAGTATTTT
-	TRBD2	TRBV7-2	TRBJ2-5	CASTLGLAVETQYF	TGTGCCAGCACCTTAGGACTAGCGGTAGAGACCCAGTACTTC
-	-	TRBV5-5	TRBJ1-6	CASSLIGAHSPLHF	TGTGCCAGCAGCTTGATAGGGGCCCATTCACCCCTCCACTTT
-	-	TRBV5-6	TRBJ1-2	CASSSPQGTPNYGYTF	TGTGCCAGCAGCTCCCCGCAGGGGACCCCTAACTATGGCTACACCTTC
-	TRBD1	TRBV9	TRBJ1-4	CASSEGQGTNEKLFF	TGTGCCAGCAGCGAGGGACAGGGGACTAATGAAAAACTGTTTTTT
-	TRBD1	TRBV27	TRBJ1-5	CASSLSTGGNQPQHF	TGTGCCAGCAGTTTATCGACAGGGGGCAATCAGCCCCAGCATTTT
-	-	TRBV3-1/TRBV3-2	TRBJ1-4	CASSQEGREKLFF	TGTGCCAGCAGCCAAGAGGGGCGGGAAAAACTGTTTTTT
-	TRBD1	TRBV12-3/TRBV12-4	TRBJ1-1	CASRGEGAGAFF	TGTGCCAGCAGGGGTGAGGGGGCTGGCGCTTTCTTT
-	TRBD1	TRBV7-9	TRBJ1-2	CASSRRQGDLDGYTF	TGTGCCAGCAGCAGACGACAGGGGGACCTCGATGGCTACACCTTC
-	TRBD1	TRBV11-2	TRBJ1-1	CASSSLGQVGEAFF	TGTGCCAGCAGCTCCCTCGGACAGGTTGGTGAAGCTTTCTTT
-	TRBD1	TRBV15	TRBJ1-1	CATSWTGDMNTEAFF	TGTGCCACCAGTTGGACAGGCGACATGAACACTGAAGCTTTCTTT
-	TRBD1	TRBV18	TRBJ1-2	CASSPPQGAKDYGYTF	TGTGCCAGCTCACCACCACAGGGGGCCAAGGACTATGGCTACACCTTC
once	-	TRBV15	TRBJ1-2	CATSRDLREEGYTF	TGTGCCACCAGCAGAGATTTGAGGGAGGAAGGCTACACCTTC
-	-	TRBV20-1	TRBJ1-6	CSASTAGANNSPLHF	TGCAGTGCTAGTACAGCGGGCGCGAATAATTCACCCCTCCACTTT
-	-	TRBV4-1	TRBJ1-1	CASTRGTTNTEAFF	TGCGCCAGCACCCGGGGGACCACGAACACTGAAGCTTTCTTT
once	TRBD1	TRBV2	TRBJ1-5	CASRGTGGALMDQPQHF	TGTGCCAGCAGGGGGACAGGGGGTGCGCTTATGGACCAGCCCCAGCATTTT
few	TRBD1	TRBV30	TRBJ1-5	CAWSPLGTGGGQPQHF	TGTGCCTGGAGTCCCCTTGGGACAGGAGGTGGGCAGCCCCAGCATTTT
-	TRBD2	TRBV18	TRBJ2-5	CASSPGLAGAQETQYF	TGTGCCAGCTCACCAGGGCTAGCGGGAGCTCAAGAGACCCAGTACTTC
-	TRBD2	TRBV14	TRBJ2-1	CASSQDPGTSGYNEQFF	TGTGCCAGCAGCCAAGATCCCGGGACTAGCGGCTACAATGAGCAGTTCTTC
-	-	TRBV3-1/TRBV3-2	TRBJ1-6	CASSQYQLGGSPLHF	TGTGCCAGCAGCCAATACCAATTGGGAGGTTCACCCCTCCACTTT
-	-	TRBV5-4	TRBJ1-3	CASSLSVSGNTIYF	TGTGCCAGCAGCTTATCGGTCTCTGGAAACACCATATATTTT
-	TRBD1	TRBV29-1	TRBJ2-2	CSVRVRGRGRERGNTGELFF	TGCAGCGTTCGGGTGAGGGGCAGGGGGCGGGAAAGAGGGAACACCGGGGAGCTGTTTTTT
-	-	TRBV27	TRBJ1-1	CASGRAPGVTEAFF	TGTGCCAGCGGCAGGGCCCCAGGGGTCACTGAAGCTTTCTTT